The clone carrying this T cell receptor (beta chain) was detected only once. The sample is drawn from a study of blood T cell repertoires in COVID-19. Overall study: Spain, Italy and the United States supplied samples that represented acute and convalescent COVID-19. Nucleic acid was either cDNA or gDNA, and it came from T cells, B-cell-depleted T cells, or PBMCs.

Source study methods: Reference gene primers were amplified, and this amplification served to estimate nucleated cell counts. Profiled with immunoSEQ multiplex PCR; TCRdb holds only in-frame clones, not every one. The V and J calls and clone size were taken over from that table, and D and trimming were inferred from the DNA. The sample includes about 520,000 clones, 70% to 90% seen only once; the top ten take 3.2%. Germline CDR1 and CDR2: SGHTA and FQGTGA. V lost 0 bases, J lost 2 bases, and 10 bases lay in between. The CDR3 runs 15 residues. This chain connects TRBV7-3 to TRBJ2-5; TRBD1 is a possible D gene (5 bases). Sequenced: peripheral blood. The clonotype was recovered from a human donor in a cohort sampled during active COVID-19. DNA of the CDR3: TGTGCCAGCAGCTTAACGGGCCAGGGTCAAGAGACCCAGTACTTC. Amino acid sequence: CASSLTGQGQETQYF.